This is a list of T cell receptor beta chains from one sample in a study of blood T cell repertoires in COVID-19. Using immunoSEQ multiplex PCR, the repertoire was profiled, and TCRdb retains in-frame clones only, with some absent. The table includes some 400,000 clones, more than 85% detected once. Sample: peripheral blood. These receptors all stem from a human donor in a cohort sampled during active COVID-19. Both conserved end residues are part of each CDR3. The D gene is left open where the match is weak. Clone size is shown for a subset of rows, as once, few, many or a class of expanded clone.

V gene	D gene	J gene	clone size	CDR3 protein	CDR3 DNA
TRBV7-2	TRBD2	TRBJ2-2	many	CASSRTSGGTTTGELFF	TGTGCCAGCAGCCGGACTAGCGGGGGAACTACCACCGGGGAGCTGTTTTTT
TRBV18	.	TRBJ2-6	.	CASSPSPARGGGGANVLTF	TGTGCCAGCTCACCTTCCCCGGCTCGAGGTGGTGGTGGGGCCAACGTCCTGACTTTC
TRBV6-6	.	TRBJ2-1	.	CASSYFIRGSDEQFF	TGTGCCAGCAGTTACTTTATCCGGGGGTCCGATGAGCAGTTCTTC
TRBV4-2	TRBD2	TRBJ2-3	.	CASSQARLAGISDTQYF	TGTGCCAGCAGCCAAGCTCGTCTAGCGGGGATATCAGATACGCAGTATTTT
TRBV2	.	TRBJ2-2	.	CASSIGTRRGTGELFF	TGTGCCAGCAGCATCGGGACTCGGAGAGGGACCGGGGAGCTGTTTTTT
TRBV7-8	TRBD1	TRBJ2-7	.	CASSLAAPLGQGPSYEQYF	TGTGCCAGCAGCTTAGCCGCACCTCTAGGACAGGGCCCGTCCTACGAGCAGTACTTC
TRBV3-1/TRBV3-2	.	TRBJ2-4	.	CASSLSGAKNIQYF	TGTGCCAGCAGCCTAAGCGGGGCCAAAAACATTCAGTACTTC
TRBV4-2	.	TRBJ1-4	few	CASSQEGPDEKLFF	TGTGCCAGCAGCCAAGAGGGGCCTGATGAAAAACTGTTTTTT
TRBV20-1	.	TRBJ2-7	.	CSAEARYEQYF	TGCAGTGCTGAGGCCCGGTACGAGCAGTACTTC
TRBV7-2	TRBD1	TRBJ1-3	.	CASSLVPQGLGNTIYF	TGTGCCAGCAGCTTAGTTCCACAGGGGCTAGGAAACACCATATATTTT
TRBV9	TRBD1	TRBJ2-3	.	CASSRSSRQGSDTQYF	TGTGCCAGCAGCCGCTCCTCGCGACAGGGTTCAGATACGCAGTATTTT
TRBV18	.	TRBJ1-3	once	CASSPRQAPDTIYF	TGTGCCAGCTCACCACGGCAGGCTCCGGACACCATATATTTT
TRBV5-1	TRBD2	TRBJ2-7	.	CASRGTSGYEQYF	TGCGCCAGCAGGGGGACTAGCGGTTACGAGCAGTACTTC
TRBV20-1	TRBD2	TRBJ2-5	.	CSASVAGVYQETQYF	TGCAGTGCTAGTGTGGCGGGGGTTTATCAAGAGACCCAGTACTTC
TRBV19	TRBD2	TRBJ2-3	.	CASSLSGTSGGADTQYF	TGTGCCAGTAGTTTAAGCGGGACTAGCGGGGGGGCAGATACGCAGTATTTT
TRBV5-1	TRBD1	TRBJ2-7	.	CASSSYGTGGSYEQYF	TGCGCCAGCAGCTCTTACGGGACAGGGGGCTCCTACGAGCAGTACTTC
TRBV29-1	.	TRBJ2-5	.	CSVQRPTGEYF	TGCAGCGTTCAGAGGCCCACCGGCGAGTACTTC
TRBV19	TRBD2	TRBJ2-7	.	CASSPRSGGPLEQYF	TGTGCCAGTAGTCCGCGAAGCGGGGGGCCCCTCGAGCAGTACTTC
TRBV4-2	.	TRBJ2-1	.	CASSQARSVGEQFF	TGTGCCAGCAGCCAAGCCCGCAGCGTCGGTGAGCAGTTCTTC
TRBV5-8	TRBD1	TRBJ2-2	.	CASSLGDSYLGELFF	TGTGCCAGCAGCTTGGGGGACAGCTATCTGGGGGAGCTGTTTTTT
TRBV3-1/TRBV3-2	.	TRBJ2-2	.	CASSQGALQSNTGELFF	TGTGCCAGCAGCCAAGGGGCGTTACAGTCGAACACCGGGGAGCTGTTTTTT
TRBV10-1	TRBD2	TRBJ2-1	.	CASSGRTSGYNEQFF	TGCGCCAGCAGTGGTCGGACTAGCGGCTACAATGAGCAGTTCTTC
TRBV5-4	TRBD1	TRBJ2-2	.	CASSLFGQGVNGELFF	TGTGCCAGCAGCTTATTTGGACAGGGGGTTAACGGGGAGCTGTTTTTT
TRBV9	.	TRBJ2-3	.	CASSAFWGPPDTQYF	TGTGCCAGCAGCGCTTTTTGGGGGCCCCCAGATACGCAGTATTTT
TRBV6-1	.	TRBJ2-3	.	CASSELLLTRSTQYF	TGTGCCAGCAGTGAACTCCTCCTTACCCGCAGTACGCAGTATTTT
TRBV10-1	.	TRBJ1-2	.	CASRGWGQSGYTF	TGCGCCAGCAGAGGCTGGGGGCAATCAGGCTACACCTTC
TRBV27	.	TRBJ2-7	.	CASSTLGGPMPYEQYF	TGTGCCAGCAGCACACTCGGAGGGCCCATGCCCTACGAGCAGTACTTC
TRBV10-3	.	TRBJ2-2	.	CAIRTRDSNTGELFF	TGTGCCATCAGAACGAGAGACTCCAACACCGGGGAGCTGTTTTTT
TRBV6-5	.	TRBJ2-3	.	CASSTGLRTDTQYF	TGTGCCAGCAGTACAGGCCTCCGCACAGATACGCAGTATTTT
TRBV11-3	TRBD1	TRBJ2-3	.	CASSMRTGLTDTQYF	TGTGCCAGCAGCATGCGGACAGGGCTCACAGATACGCAGTATTTT
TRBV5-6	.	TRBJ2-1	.	CASSFNIGSSYNEQFF	TGTGCCAGCAGCTTCAACATCGGGAGCTCCTACAATGAGCAGTTCTTC
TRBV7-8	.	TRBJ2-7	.	CASRQTGKSYEQYF	TGTGCCTCGCGGCAGACAGGCAAATCCTACGAGCAGTACTTC
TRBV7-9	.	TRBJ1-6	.	CASSADRNNSPLHF	TGTGCCAGCAGCGCCGACAGGAATAATTCACCCCTCCACTTT
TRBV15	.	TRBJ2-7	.	CATSRSLRSAYEQYF	TGTGCCACCAGCAGATCCTTGAGGTCCGCCTACGAGCAGTACTTC
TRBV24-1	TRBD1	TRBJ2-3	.	CATSDFGTGGDTQYF	TGTGCCACCAGTGATTTTGGGACAGGGGGCGATACGCAGTATTTT
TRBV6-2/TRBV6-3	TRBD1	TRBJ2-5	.	CASSYGGERQGYETQYF	TGTGCCAGCAGTTACGGGGGAGAGAGACAGGGATATGAGACCCAGTACTTC
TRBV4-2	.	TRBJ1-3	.	CASSQGLTGPLDSGNTIYF	TGTGCCAGCAGCCAAGGTCTTACAGGGCCCTTAGACTCTGGAAACACCATATATTTT
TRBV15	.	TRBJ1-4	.	CATSSGPGGNNEKLFF	TGTGCCACCAGCTCCGGGCCGGGCGGGAATAATGAAAAACTGTTTTTT
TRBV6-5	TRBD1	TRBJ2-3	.	CATRTGDTDTQYF	TGTGCCACACGGACAGGGGACACAGATACGCAGTATTTT
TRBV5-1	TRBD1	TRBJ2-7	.	CASSVGTGGDEQYF	TGCGCCAGCAGCGTCGGGACAGGGGGGGACGAGCAGTACTTC
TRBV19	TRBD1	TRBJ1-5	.	CASSATGGSVGPQHF	TGTGCCAGTAGCGCAACAGGGGGCTCGGTCGGGCCCCAGCATTTT
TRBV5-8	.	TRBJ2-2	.	CASSTLGDTGELFF	TGTGCCAGCAGCACCTTAGGGGATACCGGGGAGCTGTTTTTT
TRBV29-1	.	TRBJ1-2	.	CSAAGSYGDYGYTF	TGCAGCGCGGCCGGATCCTACGGGGACTATGGCTACACCTTC
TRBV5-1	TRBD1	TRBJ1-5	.	CASSLRPQGLGNQPQHF	TGCGCCAGCAGCTTGCGTCCACAGGGGCTCGGGAATCAGCCCCAGCATTTT
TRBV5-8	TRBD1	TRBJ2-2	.	CASSSGQGNTGELFF	TGTGCCAGCAGCTCGGGACAGGGGAACACCGGGGAGCTGTTTTTT
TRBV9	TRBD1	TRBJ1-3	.	CASSKGPTGDARNTIYF	TGTGCCAGCAGCAAAGGGCCCACAGGGGATGCTCGAAACACCATATATTTT
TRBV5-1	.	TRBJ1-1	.	CASSLGDLGGLTEAFF	TGCGCCAGCAGCTTGGGGGACCTGGGAGGGCTAACTGAAGCTTTCTTT
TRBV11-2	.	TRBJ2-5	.	CASSLVSPGRREETQYF	TGTGCCAGCAGCTTAGTTTCGCCAGGGAGGCGAGAAGAGACCCAGTACTTC
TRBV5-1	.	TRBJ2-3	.	CASSSPNSTDTQYF	TGCGCCAGCAGCTCCCCCAATAGCACAGATACGCAGTATTTT